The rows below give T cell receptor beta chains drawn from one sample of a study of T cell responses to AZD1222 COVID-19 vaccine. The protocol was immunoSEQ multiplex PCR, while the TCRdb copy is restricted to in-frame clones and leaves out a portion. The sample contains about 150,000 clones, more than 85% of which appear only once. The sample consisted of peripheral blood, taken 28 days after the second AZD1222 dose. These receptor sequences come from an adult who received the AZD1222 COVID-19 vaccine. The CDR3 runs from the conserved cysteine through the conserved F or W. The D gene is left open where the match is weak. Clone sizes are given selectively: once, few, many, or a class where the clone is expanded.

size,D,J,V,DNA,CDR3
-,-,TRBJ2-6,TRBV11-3,TGTGCCAGCAGCTGGGGAGTTTCGGGGGCCAACGTCCTGACTTTC,CASSWGVSGANVLTF
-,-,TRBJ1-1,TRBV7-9,TGTGCCAGCACTGGATCAGGGGTAACTGAAGCTTTCTTT,CASTGSGVTEAFF
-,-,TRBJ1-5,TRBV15,TGTGCCACCAGCAGAGATAGTGAAGGGCAGCCCCAGCATTTT,CATSRDSEGQPQHF
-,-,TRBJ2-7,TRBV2,TGTGCCAGCAGGAGGACACTATTCTCCTACGAGCAGTACTTC,CASRRTLFSYEQYF
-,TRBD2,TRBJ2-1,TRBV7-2,TGTGCCAGCAGCTTAGATCCACTAGCGGGAGCTGATGGGAATGAGCAGTTCTTC,CASSLDPLAGADGNEQFF
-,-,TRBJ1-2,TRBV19,TGTGCCAGTAGTAACCAAAGGATCCCCGCGGGCTACACCTTC,CASSNQRIPAGYTF
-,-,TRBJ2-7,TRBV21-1,TGTGCCAGCAGCAAATACCGCCCTCCACACCCAATATACGAGCAGTACTTC,CASSKYRPPHPIYEQYF
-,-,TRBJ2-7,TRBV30,TGTGCCTGGAGACCCAGCTCCTACGAGCAGTACTTC,CAWRPSSYEQYF
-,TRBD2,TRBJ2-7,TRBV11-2,TGTGCCAGCAGCCGAGGACTAGCGGAAGATCGCGAGCAGTACTTC,CASSRGLAEDREQYF
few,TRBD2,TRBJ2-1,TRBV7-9,TGTGCCAGCAGCCGCTTAGAGGGTAGCGGGAGGGCCCATGAGCAGTTCTTC,CASSRLEGSGRAHEQFF
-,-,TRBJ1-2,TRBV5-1,TGCGCCAGCAGCCACGTTCCGGGGCCCCAGGCTGAGAATGGCTACACCTTC,CASSHVPGPQAENGYTF